The rows below give T cell receptor beta chains drawn from one sample of a study of blood T cells in healthy people across ages. A single record per CDR3 protein comes from TCRdb applying MiXCR to the 5' RACE reads. The profile shows 550,000 to 750,000 distinct CDR3 sequences, roughly 21% of them singletons. The source material was blood. These receptors all come from a man aged 70-80 years in good health. The conserved cysteine and the conserved F or W are not part of the CDR3 here. Each record gives: J gene, V gene, CDR3 protein.

>TRBJ2-1|TRBV7-2
ASSLRTSGSHEQF
>TRBJ2-6|TRBV10-2
ASRGPDSISGANVLT
>TRBJ2-1|TRBV9
ASSVAGGSRSYNEQF
>TRBJ1-6|TRBV27
ASSSGSSYNSPIH
>TRBJ1-1|TRBV14
AGSPREGSTEAF
>TRBJ2-6|TRBV20-1
SAREDGANVLT
>TRBJ1-4|TRBV5-6
ASSLNPGTLTNEKLF
>TRBJ2-7|TRBV10-3
AISADSEQY
>TRBJ2-5|TRBV25-1
ASSEFAGSQETQY
>TRBJ2-5|TRBV5-1
ASSGSGSAETQY
>TRBJ2-4|TRBV2
ASSREAKNIQY
>TRBJ1-1|TRBV12-3/TRBV12-4
ASSLLVASMNTEAF
>TRBJ1-1|TRBV7-3
ASSLMAGTEAF
>TRBJ2-6|TRBV6-2/TRBV6-3
ASKLDGANVLT
>-|TRBV20-1
SAQQGTIVSNEQF
>TRBJ2-7|TRBV27
ASSSRWRKSSYEQY
>TRBJ1-2|TRBV28
ASRVPGENYGYT
>-|TRBV20-1
SAGAGGIAYEQY
>TRBJ1-2|TRBV4-1
ASSQDNPARSGYGYT
>TRBJ1-3|TRBV18
ASSPIVGRTGNTIY
>TRBJ1-4|TRBV25-1
ASSESARGDEKLF
>TRBJ1-1|TRBV6-6
ASSYSDRIEAF